This T cell receptor beta chain was documented in a study of T cell repertoires in cytomegalovirus infection. Study overall: It was recently identified HLA-C-restricted and well-studied HLA-B-restricted CMV epitopes that the study used. Public signatures in TCR beta pointed to CMV infection and matching HLA type.

The CDR3 consists of 13 residues. CDR1 and CDR2 from the germline V gene are SEHNR and FQNEAQ (reference sequence). V gave up 5 bases and J gave up 5 bases, with 12 bases separating them. Only a few counts were recorded for this clonotype. The antigen is not known. Overall study results and limits: What dominated the ex vivo response were HLA-C-restricted CMV-specific TCR beta clonotypes.

TCRdb used MiXCR to reprocess the reads, holding one entry per CDR3 protein. In the table there are approximately 120,000 distinct CDR3 sequences, 25% to 30% of which are singletons. Source: CD8+ T cells from cultured PBMCs, taken from culture after CMV antigen stimulation. The V call is TRBV7-9, the J call TRBJ2-5; no clear D gene. This receptor was taken from a human donor in good health (CMV status not recorded). Some clones in this sample may be carry-over from other donors' samples. CDR3 amino acids: CASSPLLLETQYF. CDR3 nucleotides: TGTGCCAGCAGCCCCCTGTTACTGGAGACCCAGTACTTC.